The 30 T cell receptor beta chains reported below all come from one sample, sequenced in a study of CD8 T cells in ankylosing spondylitis. Whole-study results and caveats: What appeared characteristic of ankylosing spondylitis blood was a TCR beta motif of fewer than ten highly homologous variants.

Each CDR3 protein gets one entry after TCRdb re-called the 5' RACE reads with MiXCR. The sample contains roughly 300,000 distinct CDR3 sequences, around 7.6% of which appear only once. Their target antigens are unknown. The sample was blood, either unsorted or a sorted T cell fraction (not recorded which). These receptors were collected from a male donor with ankylosing spondylitis.

V is TRBV28 and J is TRBJ2-2; tentative D call: TRBD2 (5 bases). V was trimmed by 2 bases and J by 4 bases, leaving 8 bases between them. This CDR3 has 14 residues. Germline V gene lookup returns CDR1 MDHEN and CDR2 SYDVKM. The CDR3 here is CASSLETTTGELFF. The DNA for the CDR3 is TGTGCCAGCAGTTTAGAGACTACCACCGGGGAGCTGTTTTTT. Using reference TRBV28 and TRBJ2-2 for the parts outside the CDR3, the full variable domain is DVKVTQSSRYLVKRTGEKVFLECVQDMDHENMFWYRQDPGLGLRLIYFSYDVKMKEKGDIPEGYSVSREKKERFSLILESASTNQTSMYLCASSLETTTGELFFGEGSRLTVL.

The genes are TRBV6-5 and TRBJ1-6; weak D call: TRBD1 (6 bases). The germline V and J ends were trimmed by 0 bases and 8 bases, with 11 bases remaining between them. Germline CDR1 is MNHEY and CDR2 is SVGAGI. This CDR3 comprises 15 residues. CDR3 sequence (DNA): TGTGCCAGCAGTTACTCTGTGGACAGCTATTCACCCCTCCACTTT. Protein product: CASSYSVDSYSPLHF.

This clonotype was detected many times. V is TRBV25-1 and J is TRBJ1-6, with TRBD1 identical over 10 bases. In germline, CDR1 is MGHDK, CDR2 SYGVNS. The CDR3 loop spans 14 amino acids. V was pared by 4 bases and J by 9 bases, with 3 bases of the junction left unmatched. CDR3 protein: CASSGRTGGSPLHF. CDR3 coding DNA: TGTGCCAGCAGTGGACGGACAGGGGGTTCACCCCTCCACTTT.

This clonotype was detected ten times or more. The V call is TRBV12-3 or TRBV12-4, the J call TRBJ1-5; D is perhaps TRBD1 (6 bases). This CDR3 has 13 residues. The V end lost 5 bases, the J end lost 4 bases, and 9 bases lay between the germline ends. The CDR3 loop is CASSEGGNQPQHF. CDR3 DNA: TGTGCCAGCAGTGAGGGGGGGAATCAGCCCCAGCATTTT.

The rearrangement joins TRBV5-6 to TRBJ2-1, with 15 bases aligning to TRBD2. Germline assignment: CDR1 SGHDT and CDR2 YYEEEE. The CDR3 runs to 17 residues. After removal of 4 bases from V and 9 bases from J, the junction contained 11 bases not matched to a gene. The CDR3 sequence: CASSPGTSGGFSGEQFF. The CDR3, as DNA: TGTGCCAGCAGCCCCGGGACTAGCGGGGGGTTCTCCGGTGAGCAGTTCTTC. The whole variable domain, remainder taken from reference TRBV5-6 and TRBJ2-1, is DAGVTQSPTHLIKTRGQQVTLRCSPKSGHDTVSWYQQALGQGPQFIFQYYEEEERQRGNFPDRFSGHQFPNYSSELNVNALLLGDSALYLCASSPGTSGGFSGEQFFGPGTRLTVL.

This chain uses TRBV15 with TRBJ2-1, with D perhaps matching TRBD1 (6 bases). With 3 bases removed from V and 11 bases from J, the gap between germline ends came to 11 bases. Germline V gene sequence: CDR1 LNHNV, CDR2 YYDKDF (reference sequence). The CDR3 length is 12 residues. CDR3 loop: CATSRQGNKQFF. The CDR3 DNA reads TGTGCCACCAGCAGGCAGGGGAATAAGCAGTTCTTC.

The chain recombines TRBV5-1 with TRBJ1-1, with 8 bases lining up with TRBD1. The CDR3 extends over 15 amino acids. The germline V gene encodes CDR1 SGHRS and CDR2 YFSETQ. Unmatched junction bases numbered 5, after V lost 4 bases and J lost 0 bases. The CDR3 loop reads CASSRQGPMNTEAFF. The CDR3 bases are TGCGCCAGCAGCCGACAGGGGCCCATGAACACTGAAGCTTTCTTT.

This clonotype turned up a few times. For the CDR3, the DNA is TGTGCCAGCGGACCTAGCGGGATGCAAGAGACCCAGTACTTC. Amino acids: CASGPSGMQETQYF. The chain joins TRBV2 to TRBJ2-5; 9 bases agree with TRBD2. CDR3 length: 14 amino acids. In germline, CDR1 is SNHLY, CDR2 FYNNEI. The J segment lost 2 bases and the V segment lost 8 bases, leaving 6 bases of the junction unmatched.

This clonotype was observed many times. This rearrangement joins TRBV6-1 to TRBJ2-1; 14 bases fit TRBD2. CDR1 MNHNS and CDR2 SASEGT come from the germline V gene. The J segment lost 4 bases and the V segment lost 5 bases, leaving 4 bases of the junction unmatched. The CDR3 is 16 amino acids. The CDR3 here is CASSRTSGRSYNEQFF. DNA of the CDR3: TGTGCCAGCAGTCGGACTAGCGGGAGGTCTTACAATGAGCAGTTCTTC.

Only a few counts were recorded for this clonotype. V usage is TRBV11-2 and J usage is TRBJ1-1; D gene uncertain. CDR3 size: 13 residues. Trimming took off 8 bases at V and 4 bases at J, with 14 bases between the two ends. From germline, CDR1 is SGHAT and CDR2 FQNNGV. CDR3 nucleotide sequence: TGTGCCAGCCTCGGAGTCCGTGGCACTGAAGCTTTCTTT. Translating gives CASLGVRGTEAFF.

The table lists this clonotype with a few counts. The rearrangement uses TRBV7-8 and TRBJ1-6; the D is unclear. The V end lost 2 bases, the J end lost 7 bases, and 3 bases lay between the germline ends. CDR1 is SGHVS, CDR2 FQNEAQ, per germline. This CDR3 has 12 residues. The CDR3 protein is CASSLSNSPLHF. The DNA for the CDR3 is TGTGCCAGCAGCTTAAGCAATTCACCCCTCCACTTT.

This clonotype was seen a handful of times. This chain joins TRBV24-1 and TRBJ2-7; 8 bases are shared with TRBD1. Per the germline V gene, CDR1 is KGHDR and CDR2 is SFDVKD. Trimming cost V 3 bases and J 8 bases; bases outside gene matches: 5. The CDR3 spans 13 residues. CDR3 DNA sequence: TGTGCCACCAGTGATCAACAGGGGGTGAAGCAGTACTTC. It translates to CATSDQQGVKQYF.

This clonotype was detected ten times or more. This chain joins TRBV4-3 and TRBJ1-2; TRBD1 matches 9 bases. Germline CDR1 and CDR2: LGHNA and YSLEER. The junction had 8 bases not matched to a gene; V was cut back by 0 bases and J by 6 bases. The CDR3 is made up of 16 amino acids. CDR3 nucleotides: TGCGCCAGCAGCCAAGACAGAACAGGGGGCCGGGATGGCTACACCTTC. It encodes CASSQDRTGGRDGYTF.

The chain carries TRBV28 and TRBJ2-7; a possible D gene is TRBD1 (6 bases). V was cut by 4 bases and J by 2 bases, with 15 bases left in between. Germline CDR1 is MDHEN and CDR2 is SYDVKM. This CDR3 spans 15 amino acids. Written as DNA, the CDR3 is TGTGCCAGCAGTTCAGGGAGACAGGACCCCTACGAGCAGTACTTC. It codes for CASSSGRQDPYEQYF.

Many counts were recorded for this clonotype. The chain combines TRBV6-2 or TRBV6-3 with TRBJ1-5; no firm D call. This CDR3 has 15 amino acids. V was shortened by 6 bases and J by 4 bases, with 16 bases between the two germline ends. From germline, CDR1 is MNHEY and CDR2 SVGEGT. CDR3 residues: CASREAGVRNQPQHF. CDR3 DNA: TGTGCCAGCAGAGAGGCAGGAGTAAGGAATCAGCCCCAGCATTTT.

V and J are TRBV5-1 and TRBJ2-1; 8 bases map to TRBD2. This CDR3 has 15 amino acids. Germline CDR1 SGHRS, CDR2 YFSETQ. V lost 4 bases to trimming and J lost 2 bases; unmatched junction nucleotides: 5. The CDR3 nucleotides are TGCGCCAGCAGCGTCGGACTAGCAGCCTACAATGAGCAGTTCTTC. Translated, it gives CASSVGLAAYNEQFF. Based on the CDR3 plus reference TRBV5-1 and TRBJ2-1, the full variable domain is KAGVTQTPRYLIKTRGQQVTLSCSPISGHRSVSWYQQTPGQGLQFLFEYFSETQRNKGNFPGRFSGRQFSNSRSEMNVSTLELGDSALYLCASSVGLAAYNEQFFGPGTRLTVL.

V and J are TRBV28 and TRBJ2-1, with D tentatively TRBD2 (6 bases). The CDR3 length is 14 residues. The V end was cut by 3 bases, the J end by 5 bases, with 11 bases between. Germline lookup yields CDR1 MDHEN and CDR2 SYDVKM. The CDR3 bases are TGTGCCAGCAGTTTGCCGGAGGGGCACAATGAGCAGTTCTTC. Residues: CASSLPEGHNEQFF.

The CDR3 is CASSQEALATSADTQYF. As DNA, the CDR3 is TGCGCCAGCAGCCAAGAGGCCCTAGCGACGTCGGCAGATACGCAGTATTTT. The chain uses TRBV4-3 and TRBJ2-3; weak D call: TRBD2 (6 bases). This CDR3 has 17 amino acids. Trimming stripped 0 bases from V and 4 bases from J, with 17 bases between. Germline lookup yields CDR1 LGHNA and CDR2 YSLEER.

The rearrangement links TRBV12-3 or TRBV12-4 to TRBJ2-5; a possible D gene is TRBD1 (6 bases). V lost 5 bases to trimming and J lost 5 bases, with 15 bases between them. The CDR3 length is 14 residues. CDR3 bases: TGTGCCAGCAGTGCACTACAGGGAGCCGAGACCCAGTACTTC. Its protein product is CASSALQGAETQYF.

In this sample, this clonotype turned up a few times. J is TRBJ2-3 and V is TRBV28; TRBD2 matches 10 bases. CDR1 is MDHEN, CDR2 SYDVKM, per germline. The CDR3 has 16 residues. Germline trimming cut 11 bases from V and 3 bases from J; bases unmatched to any gene: 14. The CDR3 is CASSGGLAETTDTQYF. CDR3 in DNA: TGTGCCTCTAGCGGGGGCCTAGCGGAGACAACAGATACGCAGTATTTT.

The rearrangement joins TRBV7-9 to TRBJ2-7; tentative D call: TRBD1 (6 bases). The CDR3 extends over 17 amino acids. Trimming shortened V by 4 bases and J by 2 bases, and 21 bases separated the two germline ends. Germline V CDR1 and CDR2: SEHNR, FQNEAQ (reference sequence). The CDR3 reads CASSSTYFRDNPYEQYF. CDR3 coding DNA: TGTGCCAGCAGCTCCACTTACTTCCGGGACAACCCCTACGAGCAGTACTTC. The variable domain in full, with the rest retrieved from reference TRBV7-9 and TRBJ2-7, is DTGVSQNPRHKITKRGQNVTFRCDPISEHNRLYWYRQTLGQGPEFLTYFQNEAQLEKSRLLSDRFSAERPKGSFSTLEIQRTEQGDSAMYLCASSSTYFRDNPYEQYFGPGTRLTVT.

A few counts support this clonotype. This sequence joins TRBV7-9 and TRBJ2-7; TRBD2 aligns across 9 bases. The CDR3 totals 14 residues. The germline CDR1 and CDR2 sequences are SEHNR and FQNEAQ (reference sequence). Trimming removed 8 bases from V and 0 bases from J; junction bases left unmatched: 5. The DNA of the CDR3 is TGTGCCAGCGGCTCGGGACTAGCCTCCTACGAGCAGTACTTC. The encoded protein is CASGSGLASYEQYF.

This clonotype showed up many times. CDR3 in amino acids: CASSQGRGDYNEQFF. In DNA, the CDR3 is TGTGCCAGCAGCCAAGGCCGGGGAGACTACAATGAGCAGTTCTTC. The chain uses TRBV3-1 and TRBJ2-1; D perhaps matches TRBD2 (5 bases). V lost 1 base and J lost 3, with 10 bases in between. Germline values: CDR1 LGHDT, CDR2 YNNKEL (reference sequence). The CDR3 totals 15 residues.

The rearrangement uses TRBV7-2 and TRBJ1-2; unclear D gene. This CDR3 spans 16 amino acids. V lost 5 bases and J lost 0, with 16 bases in between. Germline CDR1 reads SGHTA; CDR2 reads FQGNSA. The CDR3 DNA reads TGTGCCAGCAGCCGTCCGCCTGACTCTACTAACTATGGCTACACCTTC. Protein product: CASSRPPDSTNYGYTF.

This clonotype occurred a few times. J is TRBJ1-1 and V is TRBV19; D remains ambiguous. The CDR3 is 15 residues long. The germline CDR1 and CDR2 sequences are LNHDA and SQIVND (reference sequence). Between the trimmed V and J ends, which lost 7 bases and 1 base, there was a span of 16 bases. The CDR3 protein is CASTHNPVGNTEAFF. CDR3 in DNA: TGTGCCAGTACCCATAACCCGGTGGGGAACACTGAAGCTTTCTTT.

This clonotype was seen more than once but under ten times. Relative to the germline gene, one junction end is altered; a read error may explain this. The rearrangement links TRBV11-2 to TRBJ2-7; D not resolved. In germline, CDR1 is SGHAT, CDR2 FQNNGV. The CDR3 totals 16 residues. CDR3 loop: CASSLDYRPQGYEQYF. The CDR3 nucleotides read TGTGCCAGCAGCCTAGATTATCGTCCCCAAGGGTACGAGCAGTACTTC.

CDR3 bases: TGTGCCAGCAGCGGGACAGGGGGCTCCTACGAGCAGTACTTC. The encoded protein is CASSGTGGSYEQYF. This rearrangement joins TRBV2 to TRBJ2-7; 11 nucleotides line up with TRBD1. With 6 bases clipped from V and 0 bases from J, the junction kept 1 base outside the gene matches. The CDR3 length is 14 residues. CDR1 is SNHLY and CDR2 is FYNNEI in the germline V gene.

This clonotype was detected only a few times. This chain links TRBV7-2 with TRBJ1-4; D ambiguous. Germline loops: CDR1 SGHTA, CDR2 FQGNSA. V was shortened by 6 bases and J by 8 bases, with 13 bases between the two germline ends. The CDR3 runs to 13 residues. CDR3 in DNA: TGTGCCAGCAGACTCGGCGGCCAGGAAAAACTGTTTTTT. It encodes CASRLGGQEKLFF.

V gene TRBV5-1 combines with J gene TRBJ2-7, with 10 bases matching TRBD1. Germline V gene lookup returns CDR1 SGHRS and CDR2 YFSETQ. The V and J ends lost 3 bases and 3 bases, in that order; junction bases with no gene match: 3. The CDR3 runs to 14 residues. The CDR3 sequence: CASSSRTGGYEQYF. Here the CDR3 DNA reads TGCGCCAGCAGCTCCCGGACAGGGGGCTACGAGCAGTACTTC.

The V gene is TRBV20-1, the J gene TRBJ2-6, with D possibly TRBD2 on 7 matching bases. The germline V gene encodes CDR1 DFQATT and CDR2 SNEGSKA (reference sequence). This CDR3 contains 15 residues. Trimming cost V 6 bases and J 3 bases, with 15 bases left between them. The CDR3 sequence is CSAPGGKFGANVLTF. The CDR3 DNA reads as TGCAGTGCGCCGGGGGGCAAGTTTGGGGCCAACGTCCTGACTTTC.